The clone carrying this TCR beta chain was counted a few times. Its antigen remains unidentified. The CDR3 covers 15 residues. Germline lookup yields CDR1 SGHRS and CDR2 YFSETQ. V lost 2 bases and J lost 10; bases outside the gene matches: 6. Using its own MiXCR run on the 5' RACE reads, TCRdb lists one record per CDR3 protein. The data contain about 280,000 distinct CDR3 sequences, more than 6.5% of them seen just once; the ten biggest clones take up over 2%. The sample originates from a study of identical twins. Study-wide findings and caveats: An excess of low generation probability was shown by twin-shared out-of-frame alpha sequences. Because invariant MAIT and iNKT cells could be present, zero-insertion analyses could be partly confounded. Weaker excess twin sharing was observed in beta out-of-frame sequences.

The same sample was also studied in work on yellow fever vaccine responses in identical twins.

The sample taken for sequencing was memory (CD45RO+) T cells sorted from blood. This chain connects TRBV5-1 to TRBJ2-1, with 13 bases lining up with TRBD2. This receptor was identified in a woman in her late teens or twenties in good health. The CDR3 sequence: CASSLTSGGAGEQFF. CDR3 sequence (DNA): TGCGCCAGCAGCTTAACTAGCGGGGGGGCCGGCGAGCAGTTCTTC.